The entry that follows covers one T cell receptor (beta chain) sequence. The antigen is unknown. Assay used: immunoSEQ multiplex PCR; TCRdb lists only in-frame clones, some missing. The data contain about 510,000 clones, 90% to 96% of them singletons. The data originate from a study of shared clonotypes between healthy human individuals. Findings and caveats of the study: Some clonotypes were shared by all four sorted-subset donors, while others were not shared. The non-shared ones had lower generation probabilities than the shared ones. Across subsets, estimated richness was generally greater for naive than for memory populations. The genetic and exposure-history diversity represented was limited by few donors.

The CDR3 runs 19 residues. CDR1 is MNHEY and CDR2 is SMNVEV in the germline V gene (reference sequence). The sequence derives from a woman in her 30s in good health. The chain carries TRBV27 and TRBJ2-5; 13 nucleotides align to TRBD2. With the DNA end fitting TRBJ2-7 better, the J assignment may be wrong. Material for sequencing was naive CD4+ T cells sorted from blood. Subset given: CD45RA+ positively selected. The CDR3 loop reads CASSSRQNWTSGSLGEQYF. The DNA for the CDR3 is TGTGCCAGCAGTTCCCGACAGAATTGGACTAGCGGGAGTCTAGGCGAGCAGTACTTC.